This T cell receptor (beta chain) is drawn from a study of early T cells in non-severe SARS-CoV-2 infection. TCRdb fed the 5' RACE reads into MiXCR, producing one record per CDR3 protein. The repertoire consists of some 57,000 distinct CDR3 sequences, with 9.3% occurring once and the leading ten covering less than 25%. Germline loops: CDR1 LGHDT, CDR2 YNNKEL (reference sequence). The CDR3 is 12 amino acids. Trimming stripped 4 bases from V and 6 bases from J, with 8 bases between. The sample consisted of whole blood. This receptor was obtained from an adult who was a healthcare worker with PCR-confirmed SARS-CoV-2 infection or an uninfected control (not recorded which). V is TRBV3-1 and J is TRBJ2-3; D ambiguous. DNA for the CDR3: TGTGCCAGCAGCCCAACTGCGGATACGCAGTATTTT. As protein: CASSPTADTQYF.